These 5 T cell receptor beta chains came from one sample sequenced in a study of long-term antiretroviral therapy in people with HIV. The assay used was immunoSEQ (version v3.0), run at survey level. Sequencing used immunoSEQ multiplex PCR; TCRdb keeps in-frame clones, though not all of them. Here the sample spans tens of thousands of clones, roughly 90% being singletons. Source: unsorted PBMCs, taken 2 years after starting antiretroviral therapy. All receptors derive from a middle-aged man with HIV.

There are a few counts of this clone. The chain uses TRBV4-3 and TRBJ1-2; 9 nucleotides align to TRBD1. This CDR3 is built from 16 residues. V was clipped by 4 bases and J by 7 bases; unmatched bases: 13. Germline CDR1 and CDR2: LGHNA and YSLEER. The CDR3 DNA reads TGCGCCAGCAGCCTCTCCGTGGGACAGGGAGAATTTGGCTACACCTTC. Translating gives CASSLSVGQGEFGYTF.

This chain connects TRBV2 to TRBJ1-1; tentative D call: TRBD1 (6 bases). Germline V gene data show CDR1 as SNHLY and CDR2 as FYNNEI. The CDR3 spans 14 residues. Trimming stripped 6 bases from V and 1 base from J, with 12 bases between. CDR3 nucleotide sequence: TGTGCCAGCAGGAGGGGGACACAGAACACTGAAGCTTTCTTT. The encoded protein is CASRRGTQNTEAFF.

The chain couples TRBV28 to TRBJ1-1; D not resolved. V was clipped by 6 bases and J by 4 bases, with 12 bases between them. The CDR3 runs to 13 residues. Germline V gives CDR1 MDHEN, CDR2 SYDVKM. CDR3 protein: CASRMMGFTEAFF. CDR3 nucleotides: TGTGCCAGCAGGATGATGGGGTTCACTGAAGCTTTCTTT.

The rearrangement links TRBV28 to TRBJ1-3, with a tentative D call TRBD1 (6 bases). The V gene's germline CDR1 is MDHEN and CDR2 SYDVKM. The CDR3 has 15 amino acids. Between the trimmed V and J ends, which lost 7 bases and 2 bases, there was a span of 15 bases. The CDR3 DNA follows: TGTGCCAGCACCCAATCGGGGGCCCCTGGAAACACCATATATTTT. Protein sequence: CASTQSGAPGNTIYF. Looking up the rest from reference TRBV28 and TRBJ1-3 gives the full variable domain: DVKVTQSSRYLVKRTGEKVFLECVQDMDHENMFWYRQDPGLGLRLIYFSYDVKMKEKGDIPEGYSVSREKKERFSLILESASTNQTSMYLCASTQSGAPGNTIYFGEGSWLTVV.

This clone was counted a few times. The gene calls are TRBV14 and TRBJ2-7; D possibly corresponds to TRBD1 (5 bases). Between the trimmed V and J ends, which lost 2 bases and 3 bases, there was a span of 5 bases. The CDR3 sequence is 12 residues long. Germline assignment: CDR1 SGHDN and CDR2 FVKESK. The chain's CDR3 is CASSQTGYEQYF. The DNA for the CDR3 is TGTGCCAGCAGCCAAACAGGCTACGAGCAGTACTTC.